A single sample is the source of the 26 T cell receptor beta chains below, sequenced in a study of blood T cells in healthy people across ages. The authors ran a second PCR of 7 to 11 cycles using a sample-barcoded 5' primer and a J-beta primer mix. TCRdb ran MiXCR on the 5' RACE reads and lists one entry per CDR3 protein. This table holds hundreds of thousands of distinct CDR3 sequences, about 28% found once. These sequences were also reported in another study, on T cells of mothers and their children.

The sample was blood. The receptors derive from a boy between 2 and 10 years old in good health.

This clonotype was observed a few times. This chain links TRBV3-1 with TRBJ2-5; D is undetermined. CDR3 size: 12 residues. Per the germline V gene, CDR1 is LGHDT and CDR2 is YNNKEL (reference sequence). V was clipped by 4 bases and J by 5 bases, with 8 bases between them. The CDR3 DNA reads as TGTGCCAGCAGCCGTTTAACGGAGACCCAGTACTTC. Its translation: CASSRLTETQYF.

This clonotype showed up just once. V and J are TRBV2 and TRBJ2-3; TRBD2 matches at 9 bases. The trim removed 7 bases at V and 1 base at J, leaving 3 bases unmatched. Germline-derived CDR1 and CDR2 are SNHLY and FYNNEI. The CDR3 runs 14 residues. CDR3 in DNA: TGTGCCAGCACCCCTAGCGGGGGCACAGATACGCAGTATTTT. Amino acid sequence: CASTPSGGTDTQYF.

This clonotype has only a few counts. The chain is built from TRBV12-3 or TRBV12-4 and TRBJ2-1, with TRBD1 as a possible D gene (6 bases). The J call is uncertain, as TRBJ2-5 better fits the DNA end. CDR3 length equals 15 residues. The CDR3 DNA reads TGTGCCAGCAGCCCCCCCGGACAGACCTCAGGGACCCAGTACTTC. Translated: CASSPPGQTSGTQYF.

This clonotype was seen more than once but under ten times. The chain combines TRBV28 with TRBJ2-7; perhaps TRBD1 as D (5 bases). The germline gives CDR1 MDHEN, CDR2 SYDVKM. This CDR3 region has 13 residues. V was pared by 6 bases and J by 3 bases, with 12 bases between. CDR3 nucleotides: TGTGCCAGCAGCCCAAGACAGATCTACGAGCAGTACTTC. Translating gives CASSPRQIYEQYF.

This clonotype was seen a single time. This chain connects TRBV7-9 to TRBJ2-5, with 8 bases matching TRBD1. TRBJ2-7 matches the DNA end more closely, so the J call is doubtful. The CDR3 is made up of 18 amino acids. Germline V gives CDR1 SEHNR, CDR2 FQNEAQ (reference sequence). CDR3: CASSSYVASGQGTYEQYF. As DNA, the CDR3 is TGTGCCAGCAGCTCCTACGTGGCCTCTGGACAGGGTACCTACGAGCAGTACTTC.

This clonotype came up a few times. The rearrangement links TRBV20-1 to TRBJ2-3, with 9 positions matching TRBD2. The length of the CDR3 is 15 residues. The germline V gene has CDR1 DFQATT and CDR2 SNEGSKA (reference sequence). V lost 6 bases and J lost 2; bases outside the gene matches: 9. The CDR3: CSAYPLAGPTDTQYF. The DNA for the CDR3 is TGCAGTGCCTATCCCCTAGCGGGGCCCACAGATACGCAGTATTTT.

This sequence joins TRBV10-1 and TRBJ2-5, with 7 bases matching TRBD1. The trim removed 0 bases at V and 4 bases at J, leaving 8 bases unmatched. The CDR3 contains 16 residues. Germline V lookup: CDR1 WNHNN, CDR2 SYGVQD (reference sequence). The CDR3 region is CASSESTGQVAETQYF. The CDR3 region has the DNA TGCGCCAGCAGTGAGTCAACCGGACAGGTTGCAGAGACCCAGTACTTC.

This clonotype was counted between two and nine times. This sequence joins TRBV10-3 and TRBJ2-7; 9 positions agree with TRBD1. Germline CDR1 reads ENHRY; CDR2 reads SYGVKD. V gave up 8 bases and J gave up 4 bases; unmatched junction bases: 9. The CDR3 has 14 residues. The DNA of the CDR3 is TGTGCCATCGACCCCGGGACAGGGATATACGAGCAGTACTTC. Protein product: CAIDPGTGIYEQYF.

This sequence joins TRBV6-5 and TRBJ2-3; D gene uncertain. Looked up from germline, CDR1 is MNHEY and CDR2 is SVGAGI. This CDR3 has 14 residues. Trimming stripped 4 bases from V and 4 bases from J, with 12 bases between. The DNA for the CDR3 is TGTGCCAGCAGTTCCCACTCGACGCCAGATACGCAGTATTTT. The encoded protein is CASSSHSTPDTQYF.

The chain combines TRBV28 with TRBJ1-2, with a weak D call TRBD1 (5 bases). The CDR3 contains 15 residues. Trimming removed 2 bases from V and 2 bases from J, with 12 bases in between. In germline, CDR1 is MDHEN, CDR2 SYDVKM. In DNA form, the CDR3 reads TGTGCCAGCAGTTTAGGCGGGACCTCAAACTATGGCTACACCTTC. Translating gives CASSLGGTSNYGYTF.

The chain recombines TRBV2 with TRBJ1-1; TRBD1 is a possible D gene (6 bases). V was shortened by 6 bases and J by 8 bases, with 10 bases between the two germline ends. The V gene's germline CDR1 is SNHLY and CDR2 FYNNEI. CDR3 length: 11 amino acids. The CDR3 protein is CASRRQAEAFF. For the CDR3, the DNA is TGTGCCAGCAGGAGACAGGCCGAAGCTTTCTTT.

V is TRBV15 and J is TRBJ2-7; D perhaps matches TRBD2 (6 bases). Germline CDR1 LNHNV, CDR2 YYDKDF (reference sequence). This CDR3 has 16 amino acids. V lost 5 bases to trimming and J lost 2 bases, with 19 bases between them. The CDR3 nucleotides read TGTGCCACCAGCGATTTTAGCGGAGGGGTTCCCTACGAGCAGTACTTC. It encodes CATSDFSGGVPYEQYF.

There are many counts of this clonotype. The chain is built from TRBV27 and TRBJ2-5, with D hard to call. The V end lost 3 bases, the J end lost 1 base, and 6 bases lay between the germline ends. CDR3 length equals 13 residues. Germline V CDR1 and CDR2: MNHEY, SMNVEV (reference sequence). Here the CDR3 reads CASSLSSQETQYF. In nucleotides, the CDR3 is TGTGCCAGCAGTTTGTCTAGCCAAGAGACCCAGTACTTC.

The J gene is TRBJ2-5, the V gene TRBV9; TRBD1 agrees at 7 bases. CDR1 is SGDLS and CDR2 is YYNGEE in the germline V gene. V dropped 3 bases and J dropped 4; count of bases not matched to a gene: 12. This CDR3 spans 16 amino acids. CDR3 region: CASSGYRGRGGETQYF. The DNA for the CDR3 is TGTGCCAGCAGCGGATATAGGGGGCGCGGAGGAGAGACCCAGTACTTC.

The chain joins TRBV27 to TRBJ1-2, with TRBD1 identical over 7 bases. CDR3 length: 17 residues. J was trimmed by 5 bases and V by 5 bases; bases with no gene match: 17. Per germline, CDR1 MNHEY and CDR2 SMNVEV (reference sequence). The CDR3 loop reads CASSPDRERGLGYGYTF. CDR3 coding DNA: TGTGCCAGCAGTCCCGACAGGGAGCGGGGTCTAGGGTATGGCTACACCTTC.

The chain combines TRBV6-1 with TRBJ2-7; 9 positions agree with TRBD2. Germline-derived CDR1 and CDR2 are MNHNS and SASEGT. Trimming cost V 2 bases and J 2 bases; bases outside gene matches: 4. This CDR3 is built from 15 residues. The CDR3 here is CASSERSGRTYEQYF. The CDR3 DNA sequence: TGTGCCAGCAGTGAAAGGAGCGGGAGGACCTACGAGCAGTACTTC.

The rearrangement joins TRBV6-5 to TRBJ1-2, with 7 bases that match TRBD1. CDR3 length equals 16 residues. J was trimmed by 4 bases and V by 6 bases; bases with no gene match: 14. Germline V gives CDR1 MNHEY, CDR2 SVGAGI. CDR3 nucleotide sequence: TGTGCCAGCAGAACCGGGACAGCAAGTTTGTCCTATGGCTACACCTTC. This encodes CASRTGTASLSYGYTF.

This chain links TRBV10-3 with TRBJ2-5; D uncertain. In germline, CDR1 is ENHRY, CDR2 SYGVKD. The CDR3 covers 12 residues. V was pared by 2 bases and J by 2 bases, with 3 bases between. For the CDR3, the DNA is TGTGCCATCAGTGAGACACAAGAGACCCAGTACTTC. Its translation is CAISETQETQYF.

V gene TRBV5-1 combines with J gene TRBJ2-3; weak D call: TRBD1 (6 bases). Trimming removed 5 bases from V and 7 bases from J, with 23 bases in between. This CDR3 is built from 16 residues. Germline V gives CDR1 SGHRS, CDR2 YFSETQ. The CDR3 protein is CASSRASGVFENTQYF. The CDR3, as DNA: TGCGCCAGCAGTCGTGCGTCAGGGGTTTTTGAAAATACGCAGTATTTT.

This chain joins TRBV25-1 and TRBJ2-5; 10 bases are shared with TRBD2. Near its end, the DNA agrees better with TRBJ2-7, so the J call may be wrong. Per germline, CDR1 MGHDK and CDR2 SYGVNS. The CDR3 sequence is 20 residues long. CDR3 DNA sequence: TGTGCCAGCAGCCCCATTCCGGGACAGAGTAGCGGGAGGAGCTCCTACGAGCAGTACTTC. This translates into CASSPIPGQSSGRSSYEQYF.

This clonotype occurred a few times. The chain has TRBV27 and TRBJ2-5; D might be TRBD2 (6 bases). This CDR3 has 14 amino acids. V dropped 3 bases and J dropped 4 bases, with 12 bases sitting between them. Germline V gene data show CDR1 as MNHEY and CDR2 as SMNVEV (reference sequence). The CDR3 sequence is CASSFGTAGETQYF. CDR3 DNA sequence: TGTGCCAGCAGTTTTGGGACTGCCGGAGAGACCCAGTACTTC.

The chain carries TRBV21-1 and TRBJ2-7; the table's D call, TRBD2, was not checked against the DNA. TRBV21-1 is designated a pseudogene. The CDR3 contains 17 residues. CDR3 nucleotide sequence: TGTGCCAGCAGCAAAGGCTTGAGGAGGGCGTGCTCCTACGAGCAGTACTTC. Translation: CASSKGLRRACSYEQYF.

This chain joins TRBV29-1 and TRBJ1-2; tentative D call: TRBD1 (5 bases). Looked up from germline, CDR1 is SQVTM and CDR2 is ANQGSEA. The CDR3 is made up of 14 amino acids. The V end was cut by 6 bases, the J end by 0 bases, with 14 bases between. The CDR3 loop reads CSVGAVNSNYGYTF. The CDR3 bases are TGCAGCGTCGGGGCAGTTAATTCTAACTATGGCTACACCTTC.

The chain recombines TRBV5-1 with TRBJ2-1; 9 positions agree with TRBD1. The CDR3 spans 13 residues. The ends lost 4 bases at V and 4 bases at J; junction bases unmatched: 0. CDR1 SGHRS and CDR2 YFSETQ come from the germline V gene. The CDR3 reads CASSGTGYNEQFF. CDR3 DNA sequence: TGCGCCAGCAGCGGGACAGGGTACAATGAGCAGTTCTTC.

V and J are TRBV30 and TRBJ1-6; D is undetermined. The length of the CDR3 is 15 residues. V was pared by 0 bases and J by 2 bases, with 8 bases between. Germline CDR1 and CDR2: GTSNPN and SVGIG (reference sequence). The CDR3 nucleotides read TGTGCCTGGAGTGTACACGGCACCTATAATTCACCCCTCCACTTT. Amino acids: CAWSVHGTYNSPLHF.

This clonotype was observed a handful of times. The chain recombines TRBV12-3 or TRBV12-4 with TRBJ2-3; a possible D gene is TRBD2 (7 bases). The CDR3 sequence is 16 residues long. V lost 1 base and J 1 base, leaving 12 bases between the germline ends. In DNA, the CDR3 is TGTGCCAGCAGTTTAGGGGGGGGCTGGGGCACAGATACGCAGTATTTT. It translates to CASSLGGGWGTDTQYF.